This T cell receptor (beta chain) was documented in a study of control samples from healthy donors and cancer patients. Method: immunoSEQ multiplex PCR; TCRdb's copy keeps in-frame clones and lacks some. This table holds some 80,000 clones, roughly 90% found once. CDR3 size: 18 residues. The germline CDR1 and CDR2 sequences are SEHNR and FQNEAQ (reference sequence). Trimming cost V 10 bases and J 0 bases; bases outside gene matches: 18. Sequenced input: PBMCs. The chain couples TRBV7-9 to TRBJ2-1; 7 positions agree with TRBD2. The receptor's source is a woman aged 60-75 years with head and neck cancer. CDR3: CATARLAGMGSSYNEQFF. CDR3 DNA sequence: TGTGCCACCGCGAGGTTAGCGGGCATGGGTAGCTCCTACAATGAGCAGTTCTTC.